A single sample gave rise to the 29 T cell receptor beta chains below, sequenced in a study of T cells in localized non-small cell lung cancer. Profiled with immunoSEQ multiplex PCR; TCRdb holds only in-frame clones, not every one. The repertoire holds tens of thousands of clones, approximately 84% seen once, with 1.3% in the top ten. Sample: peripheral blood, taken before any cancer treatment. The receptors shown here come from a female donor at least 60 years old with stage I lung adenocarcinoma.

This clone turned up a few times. For the CDR3, the DNA is TGTGCCAGCAGCCAGGGGCAGGGCACCTCATCGGCTTTCTTT. Its translation: CASSQGQGTSSAFF. V usage is TRBV4-2 and J usage is TRBJ1-1, with D tentatively TRBD1 (5 bases). The CDR3 spans 14 residues. Trimming removed 3 bases at V and 11 bases at J, with 19 bases between. CDR1 is LGHNA, CDR2 YNFKEQ, per germline.

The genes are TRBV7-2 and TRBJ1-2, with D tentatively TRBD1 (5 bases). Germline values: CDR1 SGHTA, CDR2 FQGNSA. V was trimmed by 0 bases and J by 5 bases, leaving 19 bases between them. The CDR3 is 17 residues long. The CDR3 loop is CASSLAGDPRDWYGYTF. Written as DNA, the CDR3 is TGTGCCAGCAGCTTAGCTGGGGACCCCAGGGATTGGTATGGCTACACCTTC. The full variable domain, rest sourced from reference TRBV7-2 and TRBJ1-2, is GAGVSQSPSNKVTEKGKDVELRCDPISGHTALYWYRQSLGQGLEFLIYFQGNSAPDKSGLPSDRFSAERTGGSVSTLTIQRTQQEDSAVYLCASSLAGDPRDWYGYTFGSGTRLTVV.

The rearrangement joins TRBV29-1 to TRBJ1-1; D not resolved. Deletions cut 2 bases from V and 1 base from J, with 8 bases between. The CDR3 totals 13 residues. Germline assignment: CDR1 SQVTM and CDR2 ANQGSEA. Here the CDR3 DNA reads TGCAGCGTTGAAAAGGGCCCGAACACTGAAGCTTTCTTT. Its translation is CSVEKGPNTEAFF.

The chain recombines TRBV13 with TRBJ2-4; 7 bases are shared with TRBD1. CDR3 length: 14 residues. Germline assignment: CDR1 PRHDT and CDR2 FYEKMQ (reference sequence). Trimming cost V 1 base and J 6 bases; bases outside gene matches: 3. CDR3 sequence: CASSLEGAGNIQYF. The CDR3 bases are TGTGCCAGCAGCTTAGAGGGGGCTGGAAACATTCAGTACTTC.

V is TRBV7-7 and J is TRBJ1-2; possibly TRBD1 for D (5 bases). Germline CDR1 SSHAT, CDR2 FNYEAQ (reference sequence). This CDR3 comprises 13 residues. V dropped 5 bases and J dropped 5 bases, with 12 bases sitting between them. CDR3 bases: TGTGCCAGCAGCCTCCAGGGTAGATATGGCTACACCTTC. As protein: CASSLQGRYGYTF. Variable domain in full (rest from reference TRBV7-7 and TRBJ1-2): GAGVSQSPRYKVTKRGQDVTLRCDPISSHATLYWYQQALGQGPEFLTYFNYEAQPDKSGLPSDRFSAERPEGSISTLTIQRTEQRDSAMYRCASSLQGRYGYTFGSGTRLTVV.

The chain's CDR3 is CASSQDLVHEQFF. The CDR3 nucleotides are TGTGCCAGCAGCCAAGATCTGGTGCATGAGCAGTTCTTC. The gene calls are TRBV4-2 and TRBJ2-1; D unresolved. Trimming took 0 bases from V and 8 from J, leaving 8 bases between them. This CDR3 comprises 13 residues. Germline V gives CDR1 LGHNA, CDR2 YNFKEQ.

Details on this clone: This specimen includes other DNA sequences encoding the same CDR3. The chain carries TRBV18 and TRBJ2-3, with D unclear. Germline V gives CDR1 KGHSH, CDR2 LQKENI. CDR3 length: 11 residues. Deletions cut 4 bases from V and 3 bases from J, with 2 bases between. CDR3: CASSRTDTQYF. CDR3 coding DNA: TGTGCCAGCTCACGAACAGATACGCAGTATTTT.

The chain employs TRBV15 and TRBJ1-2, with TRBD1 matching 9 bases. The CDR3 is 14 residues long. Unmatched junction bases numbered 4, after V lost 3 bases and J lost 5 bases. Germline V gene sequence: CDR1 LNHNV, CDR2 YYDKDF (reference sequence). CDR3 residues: CATSRADRGYGYTF. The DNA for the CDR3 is TGTGCCACCAGCAGGGCCGACAGGGGGTATGGCTACACCTTC.

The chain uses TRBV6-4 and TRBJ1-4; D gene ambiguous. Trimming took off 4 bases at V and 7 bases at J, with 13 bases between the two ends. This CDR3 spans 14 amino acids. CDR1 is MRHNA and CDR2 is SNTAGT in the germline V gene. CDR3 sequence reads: CASSAGGVSEKLFF. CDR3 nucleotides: TGTGCCAGCAGTGCCGGCGGGGTTAGTGAAAAACTGTTTTTT.

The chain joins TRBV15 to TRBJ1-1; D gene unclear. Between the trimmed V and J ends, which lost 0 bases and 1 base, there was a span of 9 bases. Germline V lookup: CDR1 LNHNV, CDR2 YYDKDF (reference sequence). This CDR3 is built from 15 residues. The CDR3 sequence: CATSRDGFSNTEAFF. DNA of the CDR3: TGTGCCACCAGCAGAGATGGGTTCTCGAACACTGAAGCTTTCTTT.

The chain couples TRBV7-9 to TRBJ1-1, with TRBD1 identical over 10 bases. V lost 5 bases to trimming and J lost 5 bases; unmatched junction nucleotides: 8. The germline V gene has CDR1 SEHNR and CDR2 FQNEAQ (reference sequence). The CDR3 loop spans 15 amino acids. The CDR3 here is CASSRATGGGTEAFF. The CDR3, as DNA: TGTGCCAGCAGCCGTGCGACAGGGGGCGGGACTGAAGCTTTCTTT.

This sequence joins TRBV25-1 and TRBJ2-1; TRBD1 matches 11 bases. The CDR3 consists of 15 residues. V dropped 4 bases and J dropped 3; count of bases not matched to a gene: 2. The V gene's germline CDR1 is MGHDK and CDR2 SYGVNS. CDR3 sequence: CASSAGQGVYNEQFF. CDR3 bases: TGTGCCAGCAGTGCGGGACAGGGGGTCTACAATGAGCAGTTCTTC.

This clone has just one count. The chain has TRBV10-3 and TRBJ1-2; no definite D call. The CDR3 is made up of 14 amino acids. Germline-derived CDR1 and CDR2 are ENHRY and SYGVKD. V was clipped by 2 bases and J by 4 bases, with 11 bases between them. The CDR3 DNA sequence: TGTGCCATCAGTGAGACGGACGCCTCCTATGGCTACACCTTC. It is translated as CAISETDASYGYTF.

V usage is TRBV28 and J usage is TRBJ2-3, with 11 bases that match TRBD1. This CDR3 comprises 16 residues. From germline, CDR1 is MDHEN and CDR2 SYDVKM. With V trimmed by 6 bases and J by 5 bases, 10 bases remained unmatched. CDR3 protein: CASSTGTGGSRDTQYF. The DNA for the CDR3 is TGTGCCAGCAGCACTGGGACAGGGGGATCAAGAGATACGCAGTATTTT.

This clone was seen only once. The CDR3 spells CASSVGAISGYF. DNA for the CDR3: TGTGCCAGCAGCGTAGGTGCCATCTCAGGGTACTTC. The chain has TRBV11-2 and TRBJ2-7, with unresolved D. This CDR3 spans 12 amino acids. Trimming shortened V by 5 bases and J by 12 bases, and 17 bases separated the two germline ends. Germline V CDR1 and CDR2: SGHAT, FQNNGV.

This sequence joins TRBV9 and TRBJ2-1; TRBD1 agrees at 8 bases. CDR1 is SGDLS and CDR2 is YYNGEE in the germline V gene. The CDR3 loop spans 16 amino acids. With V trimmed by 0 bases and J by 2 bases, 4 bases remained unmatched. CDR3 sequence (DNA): TGTGCCAGCAGCGTAGGGCAGGGGGCAGCCTACAATGAGCAGTTCTTC. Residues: CASSVGQGAAYNEQFF.

The CDR3, as DNA: TGTGCCATCAATCGGGGAGGGGGGGATGAGCAGTTCTTC. Protein sequence: CAINRGGGDEQFF. The chain employs TRBV10-3 and TRBJ2-1; perhaps TRBD2 as D (7 bases). V lost 7 bases to trimming and J lost 8 bases, with 15 bases between them. The CDR3 sequence is 13 residues long. The germline V gene has CDR1 ENHRY and CDR2 SYGVKD.

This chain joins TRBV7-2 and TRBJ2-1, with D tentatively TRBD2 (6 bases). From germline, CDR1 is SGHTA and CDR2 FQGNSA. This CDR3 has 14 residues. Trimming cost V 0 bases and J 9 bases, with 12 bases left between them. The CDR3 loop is CASSLAKRGSEQFF. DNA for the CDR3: TGTGCCAGCAGCTTAGCGAAACGGGGGTCTGAGCAGTTCTTC.

CDR3 amino acids: CASSLVVAYEQYF. For the CDR3, the DNA is TGTGCCAGCAGCTTGGTGGTAGCCTACGAGCAGTACTTC. V usage is TRBV5-6 and J usage is TRBJ2-7, with no clear D. The germline V and J ends were trimmed by 0 bases and 2 bases, with 6 bases remaining between them. Germline V lookup: CDR1 SGHDT, CDR2 YYEEEE. The CDR3 is 13 amino acids.

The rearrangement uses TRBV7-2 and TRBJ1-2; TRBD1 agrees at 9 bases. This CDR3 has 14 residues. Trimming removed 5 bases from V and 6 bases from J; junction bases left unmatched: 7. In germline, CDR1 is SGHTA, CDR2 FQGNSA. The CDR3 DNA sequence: TGTGCCAGCAGCGCACAGGGGGCGCTTGATGGCTACACCTTC. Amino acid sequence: CASSAQGALDGYTF.

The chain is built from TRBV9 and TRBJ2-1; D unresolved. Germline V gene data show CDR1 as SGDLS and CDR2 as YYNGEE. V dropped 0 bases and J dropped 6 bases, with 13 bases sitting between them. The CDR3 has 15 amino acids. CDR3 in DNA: TGTGCCAGCAGCGTAGACACGACAAGTGGCAATGAGCAGTTCTTC. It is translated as CASSVDTTSGNEQFF.

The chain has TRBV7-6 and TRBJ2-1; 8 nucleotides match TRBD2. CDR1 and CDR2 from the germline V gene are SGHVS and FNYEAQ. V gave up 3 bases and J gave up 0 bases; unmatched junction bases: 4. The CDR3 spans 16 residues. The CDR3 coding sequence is TGTGCCAGCAGCTTTTTAGCGGGGAACTCCTACAATGAGCAGTTCTTC. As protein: CASSFLAGNSYNEQFF.

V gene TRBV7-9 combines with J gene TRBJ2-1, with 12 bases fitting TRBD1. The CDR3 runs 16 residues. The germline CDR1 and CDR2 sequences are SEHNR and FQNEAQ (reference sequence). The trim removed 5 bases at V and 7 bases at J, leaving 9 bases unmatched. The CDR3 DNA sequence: TGTGCCAGCAGCCCCGGTGGGACAGGGGGCGGGAATGAGCAGTTCTTC. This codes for CASSPGGTGGGNEQFF.

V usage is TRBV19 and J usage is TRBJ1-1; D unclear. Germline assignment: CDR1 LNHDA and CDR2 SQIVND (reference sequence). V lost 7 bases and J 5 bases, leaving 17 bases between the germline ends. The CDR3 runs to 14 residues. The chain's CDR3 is CASTRATMGTEAFF. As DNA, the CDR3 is TGTGCCAGTACCCGGGCCACCATGGGGACTGAAGCTTTCTTT.

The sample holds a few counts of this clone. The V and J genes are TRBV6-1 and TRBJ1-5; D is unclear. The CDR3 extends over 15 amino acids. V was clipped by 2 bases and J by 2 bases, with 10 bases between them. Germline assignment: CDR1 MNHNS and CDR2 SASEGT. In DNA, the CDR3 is TGTGCCAGCAGTGAAACGGGATGGGGCAATCAGCCCCAGCATTTT. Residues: CASSETGWGNQPQHF.

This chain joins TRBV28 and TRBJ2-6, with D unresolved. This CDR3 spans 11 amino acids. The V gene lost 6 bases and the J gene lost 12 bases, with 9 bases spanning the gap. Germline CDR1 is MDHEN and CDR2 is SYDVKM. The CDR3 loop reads CASSSPRVLTF. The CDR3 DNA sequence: TGTGCCAGCAGCTCCCCCCGCGTCCTGACTTTC.

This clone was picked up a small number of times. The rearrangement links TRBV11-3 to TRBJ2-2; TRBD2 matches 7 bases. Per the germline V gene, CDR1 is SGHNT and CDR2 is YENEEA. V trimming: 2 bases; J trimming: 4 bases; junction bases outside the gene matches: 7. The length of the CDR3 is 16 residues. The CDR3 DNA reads TGTGCCAGCAGCTTAAATAGTCTAGCGGCCACCGGGGAGCTGTTTTTT. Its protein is CASSLNSLAATGELFF.

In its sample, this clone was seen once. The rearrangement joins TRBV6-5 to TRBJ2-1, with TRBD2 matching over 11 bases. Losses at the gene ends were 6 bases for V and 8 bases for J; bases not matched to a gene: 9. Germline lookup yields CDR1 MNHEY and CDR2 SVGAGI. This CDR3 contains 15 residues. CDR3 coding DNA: TGTGCCAGCAGCCCCACTAGCGGGAGTTCCGATGAGCAGTTCTTC. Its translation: CASSPTSGSSDEQFF.

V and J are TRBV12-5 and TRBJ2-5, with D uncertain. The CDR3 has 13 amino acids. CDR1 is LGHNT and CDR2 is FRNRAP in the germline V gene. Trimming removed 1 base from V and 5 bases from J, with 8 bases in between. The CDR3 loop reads CASGLEFPETQYF. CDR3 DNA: TGTGCTAGTGGTTTGGAATTCCCGGAGACCCAGTACTTC.